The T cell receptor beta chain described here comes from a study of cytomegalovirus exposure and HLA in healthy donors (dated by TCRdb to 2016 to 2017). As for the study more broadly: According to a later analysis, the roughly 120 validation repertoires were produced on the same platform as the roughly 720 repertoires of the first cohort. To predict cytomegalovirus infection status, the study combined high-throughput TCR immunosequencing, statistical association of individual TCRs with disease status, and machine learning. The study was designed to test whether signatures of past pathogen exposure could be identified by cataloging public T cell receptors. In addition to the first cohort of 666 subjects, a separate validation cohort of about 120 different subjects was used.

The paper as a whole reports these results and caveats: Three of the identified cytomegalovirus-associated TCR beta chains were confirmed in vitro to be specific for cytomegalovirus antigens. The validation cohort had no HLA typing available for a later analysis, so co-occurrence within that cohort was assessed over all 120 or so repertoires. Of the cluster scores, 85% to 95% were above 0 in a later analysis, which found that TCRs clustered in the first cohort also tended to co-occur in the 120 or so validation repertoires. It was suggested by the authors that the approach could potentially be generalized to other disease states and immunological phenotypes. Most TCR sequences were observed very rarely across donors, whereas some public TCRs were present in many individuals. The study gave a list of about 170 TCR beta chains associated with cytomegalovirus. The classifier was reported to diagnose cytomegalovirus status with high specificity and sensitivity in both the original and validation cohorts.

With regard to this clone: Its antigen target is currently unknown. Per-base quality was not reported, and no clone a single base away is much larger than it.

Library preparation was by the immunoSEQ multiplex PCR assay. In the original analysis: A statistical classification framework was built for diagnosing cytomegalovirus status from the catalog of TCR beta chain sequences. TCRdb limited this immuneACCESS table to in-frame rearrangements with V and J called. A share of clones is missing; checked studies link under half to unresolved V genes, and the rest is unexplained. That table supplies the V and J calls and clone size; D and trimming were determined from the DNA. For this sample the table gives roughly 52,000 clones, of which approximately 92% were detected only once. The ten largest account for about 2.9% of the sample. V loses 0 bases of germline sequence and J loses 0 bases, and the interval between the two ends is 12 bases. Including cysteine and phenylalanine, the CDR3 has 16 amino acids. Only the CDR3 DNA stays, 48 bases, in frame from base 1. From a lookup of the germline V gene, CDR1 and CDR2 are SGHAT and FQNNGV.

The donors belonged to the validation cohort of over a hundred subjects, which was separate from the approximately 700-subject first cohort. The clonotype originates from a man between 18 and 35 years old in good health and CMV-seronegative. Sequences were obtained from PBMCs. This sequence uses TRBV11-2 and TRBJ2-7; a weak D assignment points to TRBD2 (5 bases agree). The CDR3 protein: CASSLEDGKNSYEQYF. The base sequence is TGTGCCAGCAGCTTAGAAGACGGGAAGAACTCCTACGAGCAGTACTTC.